These 32 T cell receptor beta chains share one sample of origin, sequenced in a study of shared clonotypes between healthy human individuals. Some clones are missing from TCRdb's copy, which holds only in-frame ones; the method was immunoSEQ multiplex PCR. The sample includes fewer than 1.6 million clones, roughly 98.5% of them seen just once. The sequenced sample consisted of naive CD4+ T cells sorted from blood. Regarding subset: CD45RA+ positively selected. Every receptor here comes from a man in his thirties or forties in good health.

DNA for the CDR3: TGCGCCAGCGGACCCGGGACAGGGGGTAACAATGAGCAGTTCTTC. This codes for CASGPGTGGNNEQFF. The rearrangement joins TRBV5-1 to TRBJ2-1, with TRBD1 identical over 11 bases. This CDR3 is built from 15 residues. V shed 7 bases and J 5 bases; nucleotides not matched to a gene: 8. In germline, CDR1 is SGHRS, CDR2 YFSETQ.

The chain couples TRBV6-1 to TRBJ2-3; D gene ambiguous. V shed 8 bases and J shed 0 bases, with 15 bases lying between them. Germline lookup yields CDR1 MNHNS and CDR2 SASEGT. The CDR3 has 15 residues. CDR3 DNA sequence: TGTGCCAGCCTCCCCGGACCACCTAGCACAGATACGCAGTATTTT. Its translation: CASLPGPPSTDTQYF.

The gene calls are TRBV4-2 and TRBJ2-1; weak D call: TRBD2 (5 bases). Germline values: CDR1 LGHNA, CDR2 YNFKEQ. The V and J ends lost 0 bases and 10 bases respectively, with 22 bases between them. The length of the CDR3 is 17 residues. CDR3 DNA sequence: TGTGCCAGCAGCCAAGAACCTAAGTTCTTTGGACTTCCCGAGCAGTTCTTC. Its protein is CASSQEPKFFGLPEQFF.

The gene calls are TRBV14 and TRBJ1-2; no clear D. Per the germline V gene, CDR1 is SGHDN and CDR2 is FVKESK. Deletions cut 2 bases from V and 5 bases from J, with 9 bases between. The CDR3 sequence is 13 residues long. CDR3 region: CASSQHPGYGYTF. CDR3 DNA sequence: TGTGCCAGCAGCCAACATCCCGGATATGGCTACACCTTC.

This clone was observed once. The chain is built from TRBV15 and TRBJ2-7, with D unclear. The germline V gene has CDR1 LNHNV and CDR2 YYDKDF (reference sequence). The CDR3 loop spans 13 amino acids. V was shortened by 1 base and J by 3 bases, with 7 bases between the two germline ends. The CDR3 DNA sequence: TGTGCCACCAGCAGAGTGAGCTACTACGAGCAGTACTTC. It yields the protein CATSRVSYYEQYF.

V gene TRBV11-2 combines with J gene TRBJ1-1; weak D call: TRBD1 (5 bases). The CDR3 contains 13 residues. The V end lost 3 bases, the J end lost 7 bases, and 12 bases lay between the germline ends. CDR1 and CDR2 (germline): SGHAT, FQNNGV. CDR3 coding DNA: TGTGCCAGCAGCTTTGGGGGGAAGCTTGAAGCTTTCTTT. Translating it yields CASSFGGKLEAFF.

The chain couples TRBV27 to TRBJ2-7; TRBD1 matches at 7 bases. Trimming removed 2 bases from V and 3 bases from J; junction bases left unmatched: 13. The CDR3 sequence is 17 residues long. CDR1 and CDR2 (germline): MNHEY, SMNVEV (reference sequence). CDR3 amino acids: CASSLRAGGDLLYEQYF. The CDR3 DNA sequence: TGTGCCAGCAGTTTACGGGCAGGGGGTGATCTGCTCTACGAGCAGTACTTC.

The J gene is TRBJ2-2, the V gene TRBV6-5, with 7 bases matching TRBD1. After removal of 6 bases from V and 5 bases from J, the junction contained 0 bases not matched to a gene. The CDR3 is 12 amino acids. Germline loops: CDR1 MNHEY, CDR2 SVGAGI. CDR3 DNA: TGTGCCAGCAGGACAGGGACCGGGGAGCTGTTTTTT. Translated: CASRTGTGELFF.

The V and J genes are TRBV14 and TRBJ2-7; D is unclear. Trimming took 4 bases from V and 3 from J, leaving 25 bases between them. CDR1 and CDR2 from the germline V gene are SGHDN and FVKESK. This CDR3 is built from 18 residues. DNA for the CDR3: TGTGCCAGCAGCCGATTGGAAGGTTCCCACGCTCCACTCTACGAGCAGTACTTC. It is translated as CASSRLEGSHAPLYEQYF.

Remarks on this clone: At one end, the junction sequence differs from germline, possibly due to a read error. V and J are TRBV15 and TRBJ2-2; no clear D. The germline gives CDR1 LNHNV, CDR2 YYDKDF (reference sequence). CDR3 size: 13 residues. CDR3 loop: CATSRENTGELFF. The DNA for the CDR3 is TGTGCCACCAGCCGAGAGAACACCGGGGAGCTGTTTTTT.

This chain connects TRBV7-2 to TRBJ2-6, with unresolved D. CDR1 SGHTA and CDR2 FQGNSA come from the germline V gene. This CDR3 has 14 amino acids. The V and J ends lost 5 bases and 6 bases respectively, with 11 bases between them. CDR3 in amino acids: CASSTHRQANVLTF. CDR3 coding DNA: TGTGCCAGCAGCACCCACCGACAGGCCAACGTCCTGACTTTC.

This chain uses TRBV7-8 with TRBJ2-1; tentatively, D is TRBD1 (6 bases). The CDR3 is 15 residues long. Between the trimmed V and J ends, which lost 5 bases and 3 bases, there was a span of 14 bases. CDR1 SGHVS and CDR2 FQNEAQ come from the germline V gene. In DNA, the CDR3 is TGTGCCAGCAGCCCCCGAGCGACAGGCTACAATGAGCAGTTCTTC. It is translated as CASSPRATGYNEQFF.

The chain employs TRBV11-2 and TRBJ2-1; 12 bases fit TRBD2. V was pared by 5 bases and J by 8 bases, with 7 bases of the junction left unmatched. The germline gives CDR1 SGHAT, CDR2 FQNNGV. The CDR3 loop spans 15 amino acids. The CDR3 DNA reads as TGTGCCAGCAGCCTCACTAGCGGGAGGAACCATGAGCAGTTCTTC. Protein product: CASSLTSGRNHEQFF.

The DNA for the CDR3 is TGTGCCAGCAGCTTAGGGGACAGGTCCCAAGAGACCCAGTACTTC. This translates into CASSLGDRSQETQYF. The chain links TRBV11-2 to TRBJ2-5; 8 bases map to TRBD1. The ends lost 1 base at V and 1 base at J; junction bases unmatched: 2. The germline gives CDR1 SGHAT, CDR2 FQNNGV. The CDR3 runs to 15 residues.

V is TRBV28 and J is TRBJ2-7, with D possibly being TRBD1 (7 bases). CDR3 length: 13 amino acids. In germline, CDR1 is MDHEN, CDR2 SYDVKM. V lost 9 bases and J 3 bases, leaving 15 bases between the germline ends. The chain's CDR3 is CASTQGGSYEQYF. For the CDR3, the DNA is TGTGCCAGTACCCAGGGGGGCAGCTACGAGCAGTACTTC.

The rearrangement joins TRBV11-3 to TRBJ2-1; 12 bases line up with TRBD2. This CDR3 has 15 residues. Germline lookup yields CDR1 SGHNT and CDR2 YENEEA. V lost 5 bases, J lost 5 bases, and 4 bases stayed unmatched. The CDR3 coding sequence is TGTGCCAGCAGCCACCGGACTAGCGGGAACAATGAGCAGTTCTTC. It yields the protein CASSHRTSGNNEQFF.

This chain links TRBV6-1 with TRBJ2-5; weak D call: TRBD2 (6 bases). This CDR3 region has 14 residues. V lost 2 bases to trimming and J lost 7 bases, with 14 bases between them. Germline loops: CDR1 MNHNS, CDR2 SASEGT. Here the CDR3 DNA reads TGTGCCAGCAGTGAATTCCCCCCAGCGGGGACCCAGTACTTC. It translates to CASSEFPPAGTQYF.

Worth noting for this clone: This sample includes further DNA sequences coding for the same CDR3. The J gene is TRBJ2-5, the V gene TRBV18, with D hard to call. The CDR3 runs to 12 residues. V lost 2 bases and J 5 bases, leaving 6 bases between the germline ends. The V gene's germline CDR1 is KGHSH and CDR2 LQKENI. CDR3 nucleotides: TGTGCCAGCTCACCAGAGAAGGAGACCCAGTACTTC. Amino acid sequence: CASSPEKETQYF.

The rearrangement uses TRBV2 and TRBJ1-1, with D perhaps TRBD1 (5 bases). Germline V gene sequence: CDR1 SNHLY, CDR2 FYNNEI. Trimming removed 9 bases at V and 5 bases at J, with 7 bases between. This CDR3 spans 10 amino acids. The CDR3 sequence: CARGVTEAFF. The CDR3 DNA sequence: TGTGCCAGAGGGGTTACTGAAGCTTTCTTT.

This chain's CDR3 is CASSESGRSTGELFF. For the CDR3, the DNA is TGTGCCAGCAGTGAATCCGGGAGATCCACCGGGGAGCTGTTTTTT. The J gene is TRBJ2-2, the V gene TRBV25-1, with a possible D match to TRBD2 (6 bases). Trimming removed 1 base from V and 4 bases from J, with 10 bases in between. Germline CDR1 and CDR2: MGHDK and SYGVNS. The length of the CDR3 is 15 residues.

CDR3 sequence reads: CASSFVFGRGRTNEKLFF. CDR3 nucleotide sequence: TGTGCCAGCAGTTTCGTCTTCGGCAGGGGGAGGACTAATGAAAAACTGTTTTTT. This chain uses TRBV28 with TRBJ1-4; 7 positions agree with TRBD1. CDR3 length: 18 residues. The germline CDR1 and CDR2 sequences are MDHEN and SYDVKM. Trimming removed 3 bases from V and 2 bases from J; junction bases left unmatched: 12.

CDR3 bases: TGTGCCAGTAGTATAGATTCGCGGTACGAGCAGTACTTC. Protein sequence: CASSIDSRYEQYF. This chain links TRBV19 with TRBJ2-7, with D unclear. The V gene's germline CDR1 is LNHDA and CDR2 SQIVND (reference sequence). This CDR3 spans 13 amino acids. V was cut by 0 bases and J by 4 bases, with 7 bases left in between.

The chain has TRBV28 and TRBJ1-3; the match to TRBD1 covers 8 bases. The germline V gene encodes CDR1 MDHEN and CDR2 SYDVKM. V trimming: 2 bases; J trimming: 3 bases; junction bases outside the gene matches: 6. The CDR3 is made up of 16 amino acids. The CDR3 DNA reads as TGTGCCAGCAGTTTAACAGGGGGAATCTTTGGAAACACCATATATTTT. Translated: CASSLTGGIFGNTIYF.

V is TRBV10-2 and J is TRBJ1-5, with 8 bases that match TRBD1. The ends lost 9 bases at V and 8 bases at J; junction bases unmatched: 9. Germline CDR1 and CDR2: WSHSY and SAAADI. The CDR3 sequence is 13 residues long. The CDR3 reads CASSRQGAEPQHF. The CDR3 coding sequence is TGCGCCAGTAGTAGGCAGGGGGCAGAGCCCCAGCATTTT.

The genes are TRBV9 and TRBJ2-7; tentative D call: TRBD2 (5 bases). Trimming removed 0 bases from V and 3 bases from J, with 10 bases in between. The CDR3 loop spans 14 amino acids. Germline V gene lookup returns CDR1 SGDLS and CDR2 YYNGEE. The CDR3 sequence is CASSVAGMGYEQYF. In DNA, the CDR3 is TGTGCCAGCAGCGTAGCGGGGATGGGCTACGAGCAGTACTTC.

The CDR3 protein is CASSVSSGLAYNEQFF. The CDR3, as DNA: TGTGCCAGCAGCGTAAGCTCGGGACTAGCCTACAATGAGCAGTTCTTC. V usage is TRBV9 and J usage is TRBJ2-1, with TRBD2 matching 8 bases. The CDR3 sequence is 16 residues long. With V trimmed by 1 base and J by 2 bases, 5 bases remained unmatched. Germline assignment: CDR1 SGDLS and CDR2 YYNGEE.

Concerning this clone itself: Other DNA sequences within the sample encode an identical CDR3. The chain carries TRBV5-6 and TRBJ2-7, with 9 bases that match TRBD1. Trimming removed 4 bases from V and 1 base from J; junction bases left unmatched: 6. The CDR3 contains 15 residues. From germline, CDR1 is SGHDT and CDR2 YYEEEE. The CDR3 nucleotides read TGTGCCAGCAGCCTGGGACAGGGAAGATCCTACGAGCAGTACTTC. Its protein is CASSLGQGRSYEQYF. Combining the CDR3 with reference TRBV5-6 and TRBJ2-7 gives the whole variable domain DAGVTQSPTHLIKTRGQQVTLRCSPKSGHDTVSWYQQALGQGPQFIFQYYEEEERQRGNFPDRFSGHQFPNYSSELNVNALLLGDSALYLCASSLGQGRSYEQYFGPGTRLTVT.

The chain has TRBV5-4 and TRBJ2-3; the match to TRBD1 covers 7 bases. This CDR3 contains 14 residues. The germline V gene encodes CDR1 SGHNT and CDR2 YYREEE (reference sequence). Unmatched junction bases numbered 8, after V lost 5 bases and J lost 5 bases. The CDR3 region has the DNA TGTGCCAGCAGTTCCGGGACAGATGGAGATACGCAGTATTTT. It encodes CASSSGTDGDTQYF.

The chain is built from TRBV19 and TRBJ1-5; TRBD1 is a possible D gene (5 bases). This CDR3 has 14 amino acids. The ends were cut back, 6 bases at V and 0 bases at J, with 9 bases in the middle. Germline V lookup: CDR1 LNHDA, CDR2 SQIVND (reference sequence). CDR3 protein: CASRRQISNQPQHF. The CDR3 DNA sequence: TGTGCCAGTAGAAGACAGATTAGCAATCAGCCCCAGCATTTT.

This chain uses TRBV18 with TRBJ2-6, with D uncertain. This CDR3 comprises 17 residues. CDR1 and CDR2 from the germline V gene are KGHSH and LQKENI. V was cut by 1 base and J by 2 bases, with 12 bases left in between. The CDR3 DNA sequence: TGTGCCAGCTCACCACAGGTTAGCAAGGCTGGGGCCAACGTCCTGACTTTC. It yields the protein CASSPQVSKAGANVLTF.

V usage is TRBV11-2 and J usage is TRBJ2-7; D perhaps matches TRBD2 (6 bases). Deletions cut 3 bases from V and 9 bases from J, with 15 bases between. This CDR3 is 13 amino acids long. Germline loops: CDR1 SGHAT, CDR2 FQNNGV. DNA of the CDR3: TGTGCCAGCAGCTTGCTGGAGGGTGGCGGGCAGTACTTC. This translates into CASSLLEGGGQYF.

The chain couples TRBV5-1 to TRBJ2-3, with 7 bases that match TRBD2. V shed 0 bases, J shed 3 bases, and the junction held 4 bases outside the gene matches. Germline CDR1 SGHRS, CDR2 YFSETQ. The CDR3 covers 15 residues. This CDR3 reads CASSLVWEGTDTQYF. The CDR3 DNA reads TGCGCCAGCAGCTTGGTATGGGAGGGGACAGATACGCAGTATTTT.